The sequence of this TCR beta chain was determined in a study of blood T cells in healthy people across ages. With regard to this clonotype: No antigen is known for it. Mismatch with germline at one junction end may stem from a read error.

Regarding the study as a whole: With donor CMV status unknown, expanded clonotype changes were possibly confounded. TCR beta diversity per million T cells fell roughly linearly with age.

A second PCR of roughly 7 to 11 cycles used a sample-barcoded 5' primer and a J-beta primer mix. TCRdb processed the 5' RACE reads anew with MiXCR; each CDR3 protein has one entry. The sample records some 790,000 distinct CDR3 sequences, 25% to 30% being singletons. Germline assignment: CDR1 DFQATT and CDR2 SNEGSKA (reference sequence). This CDR3 contains 14 residues. The clonotype was recovered from a woman of 80 years or more in good health. This chain uses TRBV20-1 with TRBJ1-4; D gene unclear. The sequencing input was blood. CDR3 DNA: TGCAGTGCTAGAGCAGTGACAACTAATGAAAAACGGTTTTTT. This sequence encodes CSARAVTTNEKRFF.